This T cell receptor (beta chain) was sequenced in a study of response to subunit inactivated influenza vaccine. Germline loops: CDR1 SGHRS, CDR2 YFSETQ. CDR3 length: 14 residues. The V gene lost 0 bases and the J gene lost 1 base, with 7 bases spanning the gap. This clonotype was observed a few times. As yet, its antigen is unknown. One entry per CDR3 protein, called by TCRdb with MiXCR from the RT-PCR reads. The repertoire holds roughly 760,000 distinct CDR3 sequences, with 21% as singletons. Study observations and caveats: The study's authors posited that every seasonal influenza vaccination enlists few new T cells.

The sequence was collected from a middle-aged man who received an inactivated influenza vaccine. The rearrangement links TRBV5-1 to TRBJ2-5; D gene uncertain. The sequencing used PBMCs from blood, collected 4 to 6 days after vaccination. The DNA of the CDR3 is TGCGCCAGCAGCTTGGTCCCCACCCAAGAGACCCAGTACTTC. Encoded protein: CASSLVPTQETQYF.